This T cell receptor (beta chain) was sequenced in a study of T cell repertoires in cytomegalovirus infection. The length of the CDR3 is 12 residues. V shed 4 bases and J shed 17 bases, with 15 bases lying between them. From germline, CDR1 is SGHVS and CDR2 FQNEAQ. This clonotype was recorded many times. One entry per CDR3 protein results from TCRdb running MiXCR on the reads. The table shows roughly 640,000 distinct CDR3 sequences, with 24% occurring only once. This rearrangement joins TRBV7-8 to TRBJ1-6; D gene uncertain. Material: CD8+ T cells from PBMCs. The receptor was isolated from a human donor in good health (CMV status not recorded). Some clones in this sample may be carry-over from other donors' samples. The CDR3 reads CASSSPVPVVHF. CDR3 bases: TGTGCCAGCAGCTCCCCGGTTCCGGTGGTCCACTTT.